Reported below is one T cell receptor beta chain. The clone's antigen remains unknown. The input lacks base qualities; no much larger clone sits a single base away. The data derive from a study of cytomegalovirus exposure and HLA in healthy donors (TCRdb year 2017). A note on the overall study: An earlier analysis of roughly 570 of the donors reported about 260 Gb of sequence data and 100 million to 120 million unique TCR beta sequences obtained from around 190 million T cells. Roughly 310 gigabases of sequencing data and approximately 93 million unique TCR sequences were included in an early release covering roughly 700 HLA-typed donors. The genetic ancestry cluster associated with self-reported Caucasian donors included 65% to 90% of the 398 genotyped donors. The study aimed to test whether cataloging public T cell receptors could reveal signatures of past pathogen exposure. The T cell repertoires of 670 or so subjects were profiled by immunosequencing and related to cytomegalovirus serostatus. A separate validation cohort of roughly 120 different subjects was used in addition to the 666-subject first cohort. To predict cytomegalovirus infection status, the study brought together high-throughput TCR immunosequencing, statistical association of individual TCRs with disease status, and machine learning. A later analysis re-analyzed previously published TCR beta repertoires from 500 to 700 donors and added high-resolution HLA genotyping to study TCR occurrence patterns. Rather than drawing on any new phenotypic data, the later analysis identified candidate immune exposures from TCR beta sequences and the way those sequences occurred across donors. In an earlier analysis of 500 to 650 of the donors, high-throughput TCR beta sequencing was used to judge whether each TCR beta V gene segment behaved as functional or pseudogenic. Donor age, sex, ethnicity and CMV serostatus were compiled alongside the repertoire data. A later genetic analysis took genome-wide SNP genotypes for 398 of the 666 donors and used that subset as a discovery cohort. Every discovery cohort repertoire had been produced on one sequencing platform. HLA typing covered class I and class II loci at four-digit resolution. Typing coverage differed by locus: A, B, C, DRB1 and DQB1 were typed in roughly 620-640 donors, DQA1 in 522, DPA1 in roughly 590, and DPB1 in about 450. About 5 DR-DQ haplotypes were handled as single units for association and clustering, since linkage in the cohort was strong. Across some 400 genotyped donors of the cohort, an average of roughly 250,000 unique TCR beta nucleotide sequences per donor were sequenced, and 15% to 20% of those sequences were non-productive.

V is trimmed back by 4 bases and J by 8 bases, and the junction contains 9 bases that no gene match accounts for. Counted from cysteine to phenylalanine, this CDR3 has 15 amino acids. The DNA shown is the 45-base CDR3, in frame from base 1. From the germline V gene, CDR1 is SGHDT and CDR2 is YYEEEE. The cohort comprised approximately 700 healthy bone marrow donors. At the time of sampling, every cohort member was nominally healthy, though immune exposures that went unrecorded were likely present. The donor tested CMV seronegative, placing the donor among the 350 to 400 seronegative members of the cohort. A peripheral blood sample was provided by each donor, and peripheral blood mononuclear cells were used for TCR beta sequencing. The Qiagen DNeasy Blood Extraction Kit was used to extract genomic DNA from the blood cell samples. Study-wide conclusions, independent of this receptor: According to a later analysis, most CMV-associated TCR beta chains appeared to be HLA-restricted, and the HLA associations seemed to be driven largely by CMV exposure. In a later analysis, the rate of TCR association differed among HLA loci, with DRB1 alleles having the most associated TCRs and HLA-C alleles having the fewest. According to a later genetic analysis, donors in an Asian-associated ancestry cluster had fewer N-insertions in productive TCRs than the approximately 690-donor mean. The classifier was reported to diagnose cytomegalovirus status with high specificity and sensitivity in both the original cohort and the validation cohort. The authors suggested that the approach could potentially be generalized to other disease states and immunological phenotypes. HLA typing was unavailable for some donors at each locus, so association tests used only the typed subset. In a later analysis, several top co-occurrence clusters were reported to appear linked to parvovirus B19, influenza, CMV and Epstein-Barr virus. The cohort was sequenced for TCR beta chains only, and without alpha or paired-chain data the features that could be detected were limited. Across donors, most TCR sequences were observed very rarely, whereas some public TCRs were present in many individuals. A few of the identified cytomegalovirus-associated TCR beta chains were confirmed in vitro to be specific for cytomegalovirus antigens. In an earlier analysis of more than 500 of the donors, most TCR beta V segments appeared in productive rearrangements about 90% or about 30% of the time, broadly matching IMGT annotations. CMV serostatus was the only immune exposure information available for the cohort. Linkage disequilibrium might explain the correlated functional status among segregating V segments, but an unknown experimental factor could not be ruled out. Because the 87-base-pair reads could not distinguish some IMGT-functional V segments, including TRBV6-2 and TRBV6-3, those segments were excluded. A further reported finding was that TCR beta sequences accurately predicted the HLA-A and HLA-B alleles for most subjects in the first cohort. The study listed 150 to 200 TCR beta chains as associated with cytomegalovirus. Strong co-occurrence of HLA alleles, especially DR and DQ, made assigning TCR associations to individual alleles difficult. A group of highly shared sequence variants was considered likely to be a technical artifact of the sequencing pipeline. In a later analysis, HLA-associated TCR beta chains were found to be more clonally expanded and to have lower generation probabilities than equally common non-associated chains. Specific HLA alleles were associated with roughly 17,000 TCR beta sequences at a false discovery rate of 0.05 in a later analysis. V-gene and J-gene trimming of TCR beta chains was associated with a missense DCLRE1C variant in a later genetic analysis, and the association was replicated in an independent cohort. Roughly uniform sequencing depth across donors was assumed in presence/absence analyses, although this assumption may not hold. Because counts were too low, roughly 17 rarely observed V segments, including chromosome 9 orphons, were left out of the earlier analysis of several hundred of the donors.

To prepare the library, the immunoSEQ multiplex PCR assay was applied. The multiplex PCR relied on a mix of 60 forward primers for TCR Vbeta segments and 13 reverse primers for TCR Jbeta segments. Amplification of the CDR3 region of rearranged TCR beta genes was performed with a multiplex PCR assay on genomic DNA. On the Illumina HiSeq System, the amplified TCR beta libraries were sequenced as 87-base-pair reads. Concerning the study's data processing: A later analysis counted about 80 million unique TCR beta chains across the 640 or so repertoires, and roughly 9.9 million of these chains were shared by at least two donors. Raw reads were error-corrected and collapsed into unique sequences with a nearest-neighbor algorithm that merged closely related sequences to remove PCR and sequencing errors. Alignment of CDR3 sequences to IMGT reference sequences was used to assign V, D and J gene segments. For a sequence to be retained, a match of at least six nucleotides to both a V gene segment and a J gene segment was required. A rearrangement was called productive if the CDR3 had no stop codons and remained in frame with V and J, and every other rearrangement was called non-productive. Following IMGT convention, CDR3 was defined as the stretch from the second conserved V-encoded cysteine to the conserved J-encoded phenylalanine. The earlier analysis of a few hundred of the donors excluded sequences that lacked an unambiguous match to a single V gene segment. In an earlier analysis of some 590 of the donors, V segments were called functional above 56.7% productive rearrangements and were called segregating when the between-donor standard deviation exceeded 5%. A statistical classification framework was built to diagnose cytomegalovirus status from the catalog of TCR beta chain sequences. In a later analysis, V and J genes were assigned by comparing TCR nucleotide sequences against IMGT/GENE-DB human TR gene sequences. A later analysis assigned CDR3 sequences and most-parsimonious VDJ recombination scenarios with the TCRdist pipeline. In a later analysis, every TCR beta chain was defined by the combination of its CDR3 amino acid sequence and its V-gene family, and reads without a unique V-gene family were dropped. As a way to deal with suspected cross-contamination and a sequencing artifact, a later analysis dropped hundreds of nucleotide sequences that were highly shared and had low generation probability. For each public chain, a later analysis derived a clonal expansion index from normalized ranks of inferred template counts within each repertoire. In a later analysis, generation probabilities were computed using a VDJ recombination model fitted to out-of-frame rearrangements, and the results were checked against IGoR. A later analysis scored TCR-TCR, TCR-HLA and TCR-CMV co-occurrence with hypergeometric tests, applying a repertoire-size bias correction to TCR pairs. False discovery rates were estimated in a later analysis by permuting HLA or CMV assignments 20 times. In a later analysis, co-occurring TCRs were grouped with DBSCAN, and TCRdist sequence similarity was added when clustering was performed within HLA-allele-positive subsets. Repertoires with fewer than 30,000 or more than 120,000 public chains, plus five repertoires with anomalous nucleotide sharing, were excluded from co-occurrence clustering. Not all clones reach the TCRdb copy of this immuneACCESS table, which keeps in-frame sequences only. Checked studies attribute under half of the gap to unresolved V genes and leave the rest unexplained. V, J and clone size derive from that table, while D and trimming were established from the DNA sequence. The sample contains approximately 90,000 clones, less than 8% of them found a single time. Approximately 2.5% of the sample lies in the top ten.

Material: PBMCs. This clonotype originated in a man aged 50 or older in good health and CMV-seronegative. The chain is made from TRBV5-6 and TRBJ2-1; the junction holds 10 bases that match TRBD1. The CDR3 amino acid sequence is: CASSADRGTRHEQFF. The nucleotide sequence reads TGTGCCAGCAGCGCGGACAGGGGGACCAGACATGAGCAGTTCTTC.